What follows are 12 T cell receptor beta chains derived from one specimen sequenced in a study of T cell repertoires in cytomegalovirus infection. A single record per CDR3 protein comes from TCRdb applying MiXCR to the reads. In the table there are roughly 250,000 distinct CDR3 sequences, about 12% of which are singletons. Sequencing used PBMCs. These receptor sequences come from a human donor in good health (CMV status not recorded). Some clones in this sample may be carry-over from other donors' samples.

This clonotype was detected ten times or more. The V and J genes are TRBV7-2 and TRBJ2-4; 7 positions match TRBD1. Germline V CDR1 and CDR2: SGHTA, FQGNSA. V trimming: 5 bases; J trimming: 6 bases; junction bases outside the gene matches: 7. The CDR3 loop spans 14 amino acids. The CDR3 is CASSVSGGVNIQYF. CDR3 DNA: TGTGCCAGCAGCGTTTCAGGGGGAGTAAACATTCAGTACTTC.

This clonotype occurred a few times. The rearrangement uses TRBV25-1 and TRBJ2-3; 7 nucleotides match TRBD2. CDR3 size: 15 residues. Losses at the gene ends were 4 bases for V and 4 bases for J; bases not matched to a gene: 8. Germline values: CDR1 MGHDK, CDR2 SYGVNS. The CDR3: CASSGRLGGPDTQYF. The CDR3 DNA follows: TGTGCCAGCAGTGGACGGCTGGGAGGGCCAGATACGCAGTATTTT. The full variable domain, rest sourced from reference TRBV25-1 and TRBJ2-3, is EADIYQTPRYLVIGTGKKITLECSQTMGHDKMYWYQQDPGMELHLIHYSYGVNSTEKGDLSSESTVSRIRTEHFPLTLESARPSHTSQYLCASSGRLGGPDTQYFGPGTRLTVL.

At least ten counts were recorded for this clonotype. The chain employs TRBV2 and TRBJ1-2; D gene unclear. CDR1 and CDR2 (germline): SNHLY, FYNNEI. The ends were cut back, 3 bases at V and 4 bases at J, with 15 bases in the middle. CDR3 length equals 15 residues. For the CDR3, the DNA is TGTGCCAGCAGTGACCAAGGAAGAAAGGCCTATGGCTACACCTTC. Its translation is CASSDQGRKAYGYTF. Looking up the rest from reference TRBV2 and TRBJ1-2 gives the full variable domain: EPEVTQTPSHQVTQMGQEVILRCVPISNHLYFYWYRQILGQKVEFLVSFYNNEISEKSEIFDDQFSVERPDGSNFTLKIRSTKLEDSAMYFCASSDQGRKAYGYTFGSGTRLTVV.

This clonotype was observed at least ten times. V usage is TRBV7-9 and J usage is TRBJ1-5, with a possible D match to TRBD1 (6 bases). The germline gives CDR1 SEHNR, CDR2 FQNEAQ (reference sequence). There are 12 residues in the CDR3. CDR3 in amino acids: CAAGDSNQPQHF. The CDR3 DNA follows: TGTGCAGCAGGGGATAGCAATCAGCCCCAGCATTTT.

The V and J genes are TRBV7-3 and TRBJ2-2; 8 nucleotides match TRBD2. The CDR3 is 16 residues long. V shed 2 bases, J shed 3 bases, and the junction held 5 bases outside the gene matches. Germline CDR1 and CDR2: SGHTA and FQGTGA. CDR3: CASSLGAGADTGELFF. CDR3 DNA sequence: TGTGCCAGCAGCTTAGGAGCGGGAGCAGACACCGGGGAGCTGTTTTTT.

This clonotype was detected many times. The chain links TRBV28 to TRBJ2-3; 10 bases line up with TRBD2. Unmatched junction bases numbered 13, after V lost 10 bases and J lost 0 bases. The CDR3 has 17 residues. Germline assignment: CDR1 MDHEN and CDR2 SYDVKM. Written as DNA, the CDR3 is TGTGCCATCAGGAGGGCTAGCGGGAGTGTTAGCACAGATACGCAGTATTTT. Translating gives CAIRRASGSVSTDTQYF. Supplemented by reference TRBV28 and TRBJ2-3, the full variable domain reads DVKVTQSSRYLVKRTGEKVFLECVQDMDHENMFWYRQDPGLGLRLIYFSYDVKMKEKGDIPEGYSVSREKKERFSLILESASTNQTSMYLCAIRRASGSVSTDTQYFGPGTRLTVL.

With respect to this clonotype: The CDR3 ends on some other residue instead of the conserved phenylalanine or tryptophan, so this is likely a read error. This chain joins TRBV4-3 and TRBJ2-6, with D perhaps matching TRBD2 (6 bases). This CDR3 has 16 amino acids. The V end was cut by 0 bases, the J end by 2 bases, with 8 bases between. Germline lookup yields CDR1 LGHNA and CDR2 YSLEER. The CDR3: CASSQEGGAGANVLTS. Here the CDR3 DNA reads TGCGCCAGCAGCCAAGAGGGGGGAGCTGGGGCCAACGTCCTGACTTCC.

This clonotype has ten or more counts. The CDR3 DNA sequence: TGTGCCAGCAGTTACTCGGTTCCAGATGGCGGGATCTATGGCTACACCTTC. Translated: CASSYSVPDGGIYGYTF. The chain links TRBV6-2 or TRBV6-3 to TRBJ1-2; unclear D gene. The CDR3 has 17 residues. Trimming took off 0 bases at V and 4 bases at J, with 18 bases between the two ends. Germline V lookup: CDR1 MNHEY, CDR2 SVGEGT.

This clonotype came up many times. The chain joins TRBV28 to TRBJ2-1; 9 bases map to TRBD2. The V and J ends lost 9 bases and 7 bases, in that order; junction bases with no gene match: 7. Germline V CDR1 and CDR2: MDHEN, SYDVKM. This CDR3 comprises 13 residues. The CDR3 DNA reads TGTGCCAGTCGGACTAGCGTTAGGAATGAGCAGTTCTTC. This sequence encodes CASRTSVRNEQFF.

This clonotype was recorded a few times. The chain is built from TRBV5-6 and TRBJ1-6, with a tentative D call TRBD1 (6 bases). Germline V gene sequence: CDR1 SGHDT, CDR2 YYEEEE. The CDR3 sequence is 15 residues long. The V end was cut by 3 bases, the J end by 5 bases, with 12 bases between. The CDR3 here is CASSSLRTDNSPLHF. The CDR3 DNA follows: TGTGCCAGCAGCTCCCTAAGGACAGATAATTCACCCCTCCACTTT. The full variable domain, with the rest looked up from reference TRBV5-6 and TRBJ1-6, is DAGVTQSPTHLIKTRGQQVTLRCSPKSGHDTVSWYQQALGQGPQFIFQYYEEEERQRGNFPDRFSGHQFPNYSSELNVNALLLGDSALYLCASSSLRTDNSPLHFGNGTRLTVT.

This clonotype occurred a few times. The chain couples TRBV7-9 to TRBJ2-3, with D perhaps TRBD2 (6 bases). V was trimmed by 2 bases and J by 4 bases, leaving 16 bases between them. The CDR3 extends over 16 amino acids. Germline-derived CDR1 and CDR2 are SEHNR and FQNEAQ (reference sequence). CDR3 coding DNA: TGTGCCAGCAGCTTACCAGACGGGAGTAGTTCAGATACGCAGTATTTT. Protein: CASSLPDGSSSDTQYF.

In this sample, this clonotype turned up a few times. This chain links TRBV20-1 with TRBJ1-2, with D possibly TRBD1 on 5 matching bases. This CDR3 is built from 16 residues. CDR1 and CDR2 (germline): DFQATT, SNEGSKA (reference sequence). Trimming removed 2 bases from V and 7 bases from J, with 23 bases in between. The CDR3 protein is CSARPGFTTGQAGYTF. The CDR3 DNA reads TGCAGTGCTAGACCTGGGTTTACCACAGGCCAAGCTGGCTACACCTTC.